This T cell receptor beta chain was captured by sequencing in a study of shared clonotypes between healthy human individuals. The donor cohort consisted entirely of Caucasian adults residing in Nashville, Tennessee. Measured with immunoSEQ multiplex PCR; TCRdb has only the in-frame clones, and not every one. The data hold about 500,000 clones, with about 74% observed a single time. CDR3 length: 15 residues. J lost 5 bases, V lost 4 bases, and 8 bases had no gene match. Germline-derived CDR1 and CDR2 are KGHSH and LQKENI. The sequencing sample was made of PBMCs. The chain recombines TRBV18 with TRBJ2-5; TRBD1 matches at 9 bases. This TCR derives from a woman between 40 and 55 years old in good health. Some clones in this sample may be carry-over from other donors' samples. Written as DNA, the CDR3 is TGTGCCAGCTCACGTGGGACAGGGTTTGAGGAGACCCAGTACTTC. This codes for CASSRGTGFEETQYF.